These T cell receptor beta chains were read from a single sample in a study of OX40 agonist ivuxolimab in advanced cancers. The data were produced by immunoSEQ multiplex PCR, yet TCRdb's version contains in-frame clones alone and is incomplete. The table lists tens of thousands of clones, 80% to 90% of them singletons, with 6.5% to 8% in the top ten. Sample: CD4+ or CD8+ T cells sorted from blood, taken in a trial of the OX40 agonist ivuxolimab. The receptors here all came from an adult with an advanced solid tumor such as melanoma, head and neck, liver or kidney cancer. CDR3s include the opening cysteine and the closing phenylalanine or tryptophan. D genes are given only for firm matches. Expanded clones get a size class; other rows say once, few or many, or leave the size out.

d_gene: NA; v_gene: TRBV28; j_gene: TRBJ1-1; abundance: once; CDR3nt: TGTGCCAGCAGAGCAGGGTCCCGGGGCTGGGGCTCTGAAGCTTTCTTT; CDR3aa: CASRAGSRGWGSEAFF
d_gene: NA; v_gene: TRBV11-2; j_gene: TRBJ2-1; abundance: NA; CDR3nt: TGTGCCAGCAGCCTCCCGGGGAGAGGGGTCTATGAGCAGTTCTTC; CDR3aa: CASSLPGRGVYEQFF
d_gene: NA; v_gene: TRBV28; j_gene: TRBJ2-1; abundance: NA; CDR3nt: TGTGCCAGCAGCCTGAGGGGAATCTACAATGAGCAGTTCTTC; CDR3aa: CASSLRGIYNEQFF
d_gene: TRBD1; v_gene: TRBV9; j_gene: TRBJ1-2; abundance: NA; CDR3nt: TGTGCCAGCAGCGTACTCGGGACAGGGGGCAACTATGGCTACACCTTC; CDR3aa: CASSVLGTGGNYGYTF
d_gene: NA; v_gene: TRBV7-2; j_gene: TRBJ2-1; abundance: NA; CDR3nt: TGTGCCAGCAGCTTTCCCGGGGGCAATGAGCAGTTCTTC; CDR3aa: CASSFPGGNEQFF
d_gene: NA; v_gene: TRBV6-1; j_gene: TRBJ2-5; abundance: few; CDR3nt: TGTGCCAGCAGTGAAGCGGGGGCGGTAGAGACCCAGTACTTC; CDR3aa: CASSEAGAVETQYF
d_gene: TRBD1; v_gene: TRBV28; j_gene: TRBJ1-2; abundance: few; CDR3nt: TGTGCCAGCAGTCCAGGGACAGGGGCGAACTATGGCTACACCTTC; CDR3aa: CASSPGTGANYGYTF
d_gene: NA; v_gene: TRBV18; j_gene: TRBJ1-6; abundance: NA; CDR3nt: TGTGCCAGCTCACCAGGGGGCAGGGAGGCTTCACCCCTCCACTTT; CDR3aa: CASSPGGREASPLHF
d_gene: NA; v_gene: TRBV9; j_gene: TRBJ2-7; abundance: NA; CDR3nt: TGTGCCAGCAGCGTAGGGGGAGGATACACAACCTACGAGCAGTACTTC; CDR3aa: CASSVGGGYTTYEQYF
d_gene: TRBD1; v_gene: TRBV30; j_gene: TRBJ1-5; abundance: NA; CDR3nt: TGTGCCTGGAGGGAGGGGGCGCTTTTTAATCAGCCCCAGCATTTT; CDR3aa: CAWREGALFNQPQHF
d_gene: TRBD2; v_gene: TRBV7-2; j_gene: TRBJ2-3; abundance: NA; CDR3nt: TGTGCCAGCAGCTTAGCGCTTCTAGCGGGGAGCACAGATACGCAGTATTTT; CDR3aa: CASSLALLAGSTDTQYF
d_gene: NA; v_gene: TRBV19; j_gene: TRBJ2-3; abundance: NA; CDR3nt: TGTGCCAGCGCAAGGATTTTTACAGATACGCAGTATTTT; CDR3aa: CASARIFTDTQYF
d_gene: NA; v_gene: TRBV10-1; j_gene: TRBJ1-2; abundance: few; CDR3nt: TGCGCCAGCAGTGGGACGGGACGGGCCAAGGGCTACACCTTC; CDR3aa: CASSGTGRAKGYTF
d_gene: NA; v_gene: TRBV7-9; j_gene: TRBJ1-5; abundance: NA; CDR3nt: TGTGCCAGCAGCTTATGGGATCAGCCCCAGCATTTT; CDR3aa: CASSLWDQPQHF
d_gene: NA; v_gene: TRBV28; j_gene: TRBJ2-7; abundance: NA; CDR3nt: TGTGCCAGCAGTTACCCCAGTGGTAGCTGCTACGAGCAGTACTTC; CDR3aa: CASSYPSGSCYEQYF
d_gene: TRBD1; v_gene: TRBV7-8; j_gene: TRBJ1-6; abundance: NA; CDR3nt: TGTGCCAGCAGCTTAGCGGGACAGCAGTATTCACCCCTCCACTTT; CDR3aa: CASSLAGQQYSPLHF
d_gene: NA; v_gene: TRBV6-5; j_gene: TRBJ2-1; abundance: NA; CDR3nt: TGTGCCAGCAGTTGGCCGGAGCAGTTCTTC; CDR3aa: CASSWPEQFF
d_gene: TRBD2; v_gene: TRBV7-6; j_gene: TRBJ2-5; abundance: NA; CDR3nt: TGTGCCAGCAGCCTTCAGATGGGACTAGTCTGGGAGACCCAGTACTTC; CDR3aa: CASSLQMGLVWETQYF
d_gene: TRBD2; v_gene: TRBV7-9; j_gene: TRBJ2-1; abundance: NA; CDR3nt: TGTGCCAGCAGCTTGCGGGAGGGGAGTTCCAATGAGCAGTTCTTC; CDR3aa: CASSLREGSSNEQFF
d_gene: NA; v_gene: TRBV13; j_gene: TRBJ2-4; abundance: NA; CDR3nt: TGTGCCAGCACCTCTACAGGGGAGGAAAACATTCAGTACTTC; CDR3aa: CASTSTGEENIQYF
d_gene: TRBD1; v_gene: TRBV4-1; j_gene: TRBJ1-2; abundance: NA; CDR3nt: TGCGCCAGCAGCCAAGGGACAGGGTCTGGCTACACCTTC; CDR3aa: CASSQGTGSGYTF
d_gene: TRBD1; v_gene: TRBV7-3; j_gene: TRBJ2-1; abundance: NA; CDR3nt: TGTGCCAGTCAGGGGGACCCGAGCTCCTACAATGAGCAGTTCTTC; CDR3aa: CASQGDPSSYNEQFF
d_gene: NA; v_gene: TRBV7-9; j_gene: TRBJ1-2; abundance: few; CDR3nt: TGTGCCAGCAGCCCCTCGGGGGGCGCGGGCGGCTACACCTTC; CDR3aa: CASSPSGGAGGYTF
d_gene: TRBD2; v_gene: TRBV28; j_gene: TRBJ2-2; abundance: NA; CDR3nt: TGTGCCAGCAGTTTACAGCGGGGACTAGTTGGCGGGGAGCTGTTTTTT; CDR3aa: CASSLQRGLVGGELFF
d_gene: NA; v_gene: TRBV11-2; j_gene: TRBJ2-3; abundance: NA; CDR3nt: TGTGCCAGCAGCCCGGAGTCGGATACGCAGTATTTT; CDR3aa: CASSPESDTQYF
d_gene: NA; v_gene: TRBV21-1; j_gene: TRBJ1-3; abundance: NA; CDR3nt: TGTGCCAGCAGCAGGGACAGGGGGCTTCGGTCTGGAAACACCATATATTTT; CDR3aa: CASSRDRGLRSGNTIYF
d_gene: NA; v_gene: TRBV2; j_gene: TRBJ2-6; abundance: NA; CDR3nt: TGTGCCAGCAGTACCGCTGTGGGGGACGGGGCCAACGTCCTGACTTTC; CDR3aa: CASSTAVGDGANVLTF
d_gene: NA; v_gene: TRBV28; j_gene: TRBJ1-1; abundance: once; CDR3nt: TGTGCCAGCAGGCCGACGAGGAACACTGAAGCTTTCTTT; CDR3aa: CASRPTRNTEAFF
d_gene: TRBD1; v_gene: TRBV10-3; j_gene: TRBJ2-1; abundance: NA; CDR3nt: TGTGCCATCAGTGAGGGACAGGAATACAATGAGCAGTTCTTC; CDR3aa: CAISEGQEYNEQFF
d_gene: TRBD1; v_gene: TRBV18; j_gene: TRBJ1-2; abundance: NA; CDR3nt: TGTGCCAGCTCACCCTATGGGACAGGGGGCAACTATGGCTACACCTTC; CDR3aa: CASSPYGTGGNYGYTF
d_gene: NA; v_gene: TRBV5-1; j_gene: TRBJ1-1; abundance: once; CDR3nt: TGCGCCAGCAGCCCCGCACGGGTTCGCACTGAAGCTTTCTTT; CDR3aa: CASSPARVRTEAFF
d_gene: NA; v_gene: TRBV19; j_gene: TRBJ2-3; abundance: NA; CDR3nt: TGTGCCAGTAGTCTACTAGGCACAGATACGCAGTATTTT; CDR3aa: CASSLLGTDTQYF
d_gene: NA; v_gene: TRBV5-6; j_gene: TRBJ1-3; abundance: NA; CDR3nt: TGTGCCAGCAGCAGCCCACAGGGTTTCCAGCCCTCTGGAAACACCATATATTTT; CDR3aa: CASSSPQGFQPSGNTIYF
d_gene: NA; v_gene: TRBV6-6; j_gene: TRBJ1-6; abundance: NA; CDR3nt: TGTGCCACCCGGAGTCGGGGGGTTGATTCACCCCTCCACTTT; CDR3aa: CATRSRGVDSPLHF
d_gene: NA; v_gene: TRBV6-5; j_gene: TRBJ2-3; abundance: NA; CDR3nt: TGTGCCAGCAGTTTTCGGGGCTCTAGCACAGATACGCAGTATTTT; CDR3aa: CASSFRGSSTDTQYF
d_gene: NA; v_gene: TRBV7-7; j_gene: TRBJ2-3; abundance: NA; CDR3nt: TGTGCCAGCAGCTGGCTAGCAGTCGACGGTTTAAGGGCGCAGTATTTT; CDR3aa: CASSWLAVDGLRAQYF
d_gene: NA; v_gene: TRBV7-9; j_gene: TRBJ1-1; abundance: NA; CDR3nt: TGTGCCAGTAGCGGGCCTTGGCTGAACACTGAAGCTTTCTTT; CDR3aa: CASSGPWLNTEAFF
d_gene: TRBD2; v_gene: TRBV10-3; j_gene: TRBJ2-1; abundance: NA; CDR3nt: TGTGCCATCAGTGAGCCCAGCGGGAGGGGTAGAAATGAGCAGTTCTTC; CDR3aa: CAISEPSGRGRNEQFF
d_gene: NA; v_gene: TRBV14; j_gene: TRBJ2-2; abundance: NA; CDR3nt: TGTGCCAGCAGCCAAGGGACAGCGTTGAACACCGGGGAGCTGTTTTTT; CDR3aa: CASSQGTALNTGELFF
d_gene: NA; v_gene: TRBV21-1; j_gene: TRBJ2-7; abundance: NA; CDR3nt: TGTGCCAGCAGCAAAAGGTGGGCAGGGGACCCCTACGAGCAGTACTTC; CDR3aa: CASSKRWAGDPYEQYF
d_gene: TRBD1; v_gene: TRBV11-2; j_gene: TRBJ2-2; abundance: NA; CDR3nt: TGTGCCAGCAGCTCCATCCGGGACAGGATTAACACCGGGGAGCTGTTTTTT; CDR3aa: CASSSIRDRINTGELFF
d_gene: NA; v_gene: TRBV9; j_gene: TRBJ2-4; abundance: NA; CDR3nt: TGTGCCAGCAGCTTCGAGGGGACCATTCAGTACTTC; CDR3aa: CASSFEGTIQYF
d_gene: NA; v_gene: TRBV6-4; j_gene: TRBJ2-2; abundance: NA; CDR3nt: TGTGCCAGCAGGCCAGGGGTGGCCGGGGAGCTGTTTTTT; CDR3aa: CASRPGVAGELFF
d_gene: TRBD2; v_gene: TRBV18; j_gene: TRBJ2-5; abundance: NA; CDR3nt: TGTGCCAGCTCACTACTGCGGGGGGAGGAGACCCAGTACTTC; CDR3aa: CASSLLRGEETQYF
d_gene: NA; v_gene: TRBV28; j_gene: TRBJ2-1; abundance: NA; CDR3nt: TGTGCCAGCAGTTTTCGAGGGCGTCGGCTATTTCACTACAATGAGCAGTTCTTC; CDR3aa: CASSFRGRRLFHYNEQFF
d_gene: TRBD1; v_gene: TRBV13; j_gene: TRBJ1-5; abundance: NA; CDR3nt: TGTGCCAGCAGCCAAACTGGGACAGGGGGACGTCAGCCCCAGCATTTT; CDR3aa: CASSQTGTGGRQPQHF
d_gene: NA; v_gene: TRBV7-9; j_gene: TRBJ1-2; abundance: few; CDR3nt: TGTGCCAGCGGCAGGGATGGCTACACCTTC; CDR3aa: CASGRDGYTF
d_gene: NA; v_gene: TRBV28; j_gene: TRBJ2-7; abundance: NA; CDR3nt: TGTGCCAGCAGTTTATTCGTACAGGGCGACGAGCAGTACTTC; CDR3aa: CASSLFVQGDEQYF
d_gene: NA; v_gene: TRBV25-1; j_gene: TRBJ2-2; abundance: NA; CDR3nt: TGTGCCAGCAGTGAAAGAATGTCCGGGGAGCTGTTTTTT; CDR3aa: CASSERMSGELFF
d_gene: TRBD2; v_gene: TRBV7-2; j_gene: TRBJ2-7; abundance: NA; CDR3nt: TGTGCCAGCAGCTTGGGACTAGGGCCTCGGTACTTC; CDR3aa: CASSLGLGPRYF
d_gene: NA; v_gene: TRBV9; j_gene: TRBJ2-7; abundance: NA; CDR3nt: TGTGCCAGCAGCGTAGGGACTGTCGGGGGCGAGCAGTACTTC; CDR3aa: CASSVGTVGGEQYF
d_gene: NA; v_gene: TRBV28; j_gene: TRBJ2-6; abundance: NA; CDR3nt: TGTGCCAGCAGTGCCGAACAGTCCCTTTCTGGGGCCAACGTCCTGACTTTC; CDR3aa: CASSAEQSLSGANVLTF
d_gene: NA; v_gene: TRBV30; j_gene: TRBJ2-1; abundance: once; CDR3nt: TGTGCCTGGAGTGTTCCGAAAAATGAGCAGTTCTTC; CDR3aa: CAWSVPKNEQFF
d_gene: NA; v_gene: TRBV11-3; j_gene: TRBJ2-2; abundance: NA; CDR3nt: TGTGCCAGCAGCTTAAACAGTCTTAACACCGGGGAGCTGTTTTTT; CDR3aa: CASSLNSLNTGELFF
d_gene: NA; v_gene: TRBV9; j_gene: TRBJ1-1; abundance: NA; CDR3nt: TGTGCCAGCAGCGTAGAAGGGGCATGGTTAGGGGCGAACACTGAAGCTTTCTTT; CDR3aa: CASSVEGAWLGANTEAFF
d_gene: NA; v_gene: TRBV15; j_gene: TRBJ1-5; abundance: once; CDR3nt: TGTGCCACCAGCAGACACATCAGGGCTCTCGGGATATATCAGCCCCAGCATTTT; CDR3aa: CATSRHIRALGIYQPQHF
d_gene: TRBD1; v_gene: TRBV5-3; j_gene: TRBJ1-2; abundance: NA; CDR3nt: TGCGCCAGTGGACAGGGGTCCTATGGCTACACCTTC; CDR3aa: CASGQGSYGYTF
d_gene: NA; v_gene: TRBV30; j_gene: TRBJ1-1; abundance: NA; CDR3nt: TGTGCCTGGAGCTGGATGAACACTGAAGCTTTCTTT; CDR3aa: CAWSWMNTEAFF
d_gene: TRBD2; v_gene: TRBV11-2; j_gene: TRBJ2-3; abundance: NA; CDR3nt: TGTGCCAGCAAACTAGCGGGGGTAGATACGCAGTATTTT; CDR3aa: CASKLAGVDTQYF
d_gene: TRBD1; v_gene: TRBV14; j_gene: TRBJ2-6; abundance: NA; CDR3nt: TGTGCCAGCAGCCCGACAGGGGTCGGGGCCAACGTCCTGACTTTC; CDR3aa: CASSPTGVGANVLTF